This entry lists 29 T cell receptor beta chains sequenced from one sample in a study of cytomegalovirus exposure and HLA in healthy donors. PCR employed 60 Vbeta and 13 Jbeta primers. Generated by immunoSEQ multiplex PCR, the TCRdb table keeps only in-frame clones and is missing some. The repertoire includes 100,000 to 150,000 clones, over 65% of them detected once, and roughly a tenth sits in the top ten. Sample: PBMCs. These receptors came from a man aged 30-40 years in good health and CMV-seropositive.

V gene TRBV11-1 combines with J gene TRBJ1-5; 8 bases are a match to TRBD1. CDR1 and CDR2 (germline): SGHAT, FQDESV (reference sequence). The CDR3 has 13 amino acids. J gave up 6 bases and V 5 bases, and 3 bases lay outside the gene matches. The CDR3 here is CASSRDRGQPQHF. In DNA, the CDR3 is TGTGCCAGCAGCCGAGACAGGGGTCAGCCCCAGCATTTT.

The V gene is TRBV28, the J gene TRBJ1-3; D remains unclear. The ends were cut back, 6 bases at V and 3 bases at J, with 9 bases in the middle. The CDR3 has 13 amino acids. Germline CDR1 reads MDHEN; CDR2 reads SYDVKM. CDR3 region: CASRQNYGNTIYF. CDR3 sequence (DNA): TGTGCCAGCAGACAGAATTATGGAAACACCATATATTTT.

V is TRBV19 and J is TRBJ2-7, with 8 bases aligning to TRBD2. V shed 7 bases and J 4 bases; nucleotides not matched to a gene: 9. Per the germline V gene, CDR1 is LNHDA and CDR2 is SQIVND (reference sequence). The CDR3 runs to 14 residues. CDR3 DNA sequence: TGTGCCAGTAAGGCCGTAGCGGGGACTTACGAGCAGTACTTC. Its protein product is CASKAVAGTYEQYF.

CDR3 region: CASSRAPGGQETQYF. Written as DNA, the CDR3 is TGTGCCAGCAGCCGCGCCCCCGGGGGTCAAGAGACCCAGTACTTC. The chain links TRBV5-6 to TRBJ2-5, with D maybe TRBD2 (6 bases). This CDR3 is 15 amino acids long. V was clipped by 4 bases and J by 2 bases, with 15 bases between them. Looked up from germline, CDR1 is SGHDT and CDR2 is YYEEEE.

The rearrangement joins TRBV19 to TRBJ1-2, with TRBD1 matching 7 bases. Germline V CDR1 and CDR2: LNHDA, SQIVND (reference sequence). The CDR3 contains 13 residues. The V segment lost 3 bases and the J segment 10 bases; nucleotides outside the gene matches: 8. CDR3 region: CASSMLTQGDYTF. The CDR3 DNA reads as TGTGCCAGTAGTATGCTTACCCAGGGGGACTACACCTTC. Looking up the rest from reference TRBV19 and TRBJ1-2 gives the full variable domain: DGGITQSPKYLFRKEGQNVTLSCEQNLNHDAMYWYRQDPGQGLRLIYYSQIVNDFQKGDIAEGYSVSREKKESFPLTVTSAQKNPTAFYLCASSMLTQGDYTFGSGTRLTVV.

In this sample, this clone turned up a few times. The J gene is TRBJ1-1, the V gene TRBV7-6; no clear D gene. V shed 7 bases and J shed 4 bases, with 13 bases lying between them. This CDR3 is 13 amino acids long. Germline V gives CDR1 SGHVS, CDR2 FNYEAQ. This chain's CDR3 is CASTEGGSTEAFF. The CDR3 DNA reads as TGTGCCAGCACCGAAGGAGGGAGCACTGAAGCTTTCTTT.

CDR3 nucleotide sequence: TGTGCCAGCAGCTTAGTCGGGGGGGGGAGCAATCAGCCCCAGCATTTT. Amino acid sequence: CASSLVGGGSNQPQHF. The chain recombines TRBV7-2 with TRBJ1-5; a possible D gene is TRBD1 (5 bases). Germline-derived CDR1 and CDR2 are SGHTA and FQGNSA. The V end lost 1 base, the J end lost 1 base, and 11 bases lay between the germline ends. This CDR3 has 16 amino acids. Full variable domain (missing parts from reference TRBV7-2 and TRBJ1-5): GAGVSQSPSNKVTEKGKDVELRCDPISGHTALYWYRQSLGQGLEFLIYFQGNSAPDKSGLPSDRFSAERTGGSVSTLTIQRTQQEDSAVYLCASSLVGGGSNQPQHFGDGTRLSIL.

V gene TRBV30 combines with J gene TRBJ2-7; 10 nucleotides align to TRBD1. Germline CDR1 reads GTSNPN; CDR2 reads SVGIG (reference sequence). With 5 bases clipped from V and 5 bases from J, the junction kept 6 bases outside the gene matches. This CDR3 comprises 13 residues. The CDR3 region is CAWAGTGVNEQYF. The CDR3 DNA is TGTGCCTGGGCGGGGACAGGGGTTAACGAGCAGTACTTC.

The chain uses TRBV14 and TRBJ2-1; weak D call: TRBD2 (6 bases). The CDR3 loop spans 18 amino acids. CDR1 is SGHDN and CDR2 is FVKESK in the germline V gene. The V gene lost 3 bases and the J gene lost 5 bases, with 23 bases spanning the gap. DNA of the CDR3: TGTGCCAGCAGCCAGTGGAAGTTGAGGGGAGGATCAAACAATGAGCAGTTCTTC. Translated, it gives CASSQWKLRGGSNNEQFF.

The chain links TRBV11-2 to TRBJ2-7; D perhaps matches TRBD1 (5 bases). CDR3 length equals 18 residues. The V and J ends lost 2 bases and 0 bases respectively, with 20 bases between them. CDR1 is SGHAT and CDR2 is FQNNGV in the germline V gene. CDR3 sequence reads: CASSLLGRGRKSSYEQYF. The CDR3 DNA follows: TGTGCCAGCAGCTTATTGGGGCGAGGTCGGAAAAGCTCCTACGAGCAGTACTTC.

CDR3 bases: TGTGCCAGCAGCTTCCGGACGGGGAGCACAGATACGCAGTATTTT. Translation gives CASSFRTGSTDTQYF. This chain uses TRBV5-4 with TRBJ2-3, with D maybe TRBD2 (5 bases). The CDR3 length is 15 residues. Germline V gene lookup returns CDR1 SGHNT and CDR2 YYREEE (reference sequence). The V end lost 2 bases, the J end lost 0 bases, and 10 bases lay between the germline ends.

This sequence joins TRBV11-3 and TRBJ2-7; D not resolved. V lost 5 bases and J 6 bases, leaving 11 bases between the germline ends. This CDR3 contains 12 residues. CDR1 and CDR2 from the germline V gene are SGHNT and YENEEA. This CDR3 reads CASSNPGSEQYF. The DNA of the CDR3 is TGTGCCAGCAGCAACCCGGGTAGCGAGCAGTACTTC.

Remarks on this clone: One junction end disagrees with the germline gene, perhaps due to a read error. The chain recombines TRBV7-7 with TRBJ1-1, with D unresolved. CDR3 length equals 13 residues. Germline CDR1 is SSHAT and CDR2 is FNYEAQ (reference sequence). The CDR3 region is CASSLSGSTEAFF. CDR3 coding DNA: TGTGCTAGCAGCTTATCCGGGAGCACTGAAGCTTTCTTT. The full variable domain, its missing parts supplied by reference TRBV7-7 and TRBJ1-1, is GAGVSQSPRYKVTKRGQDVTLRCDPISSHATLYWYQQALGQGPEFLTYFNYEAQPDKSGLPSDRFSAERPEGSISTLTIQRTEQRDSAMYRCASSLSGSTEAFFGQGTRLTVV.

This chain joins TRBV9 and TRBJ2-3, with 10 bases fitting TRBD2. V lost 0 bases, J lost 0 bases, and 1 base stayed unmatched. This CDR3 is 16 amino acids long. The germline V gene has CDR1 SGDLS and CDR2 YYNGEE. The CDR3 DNA follows: TGTGCCAGCAGCGTAGAGGGACTAGCGAGCACAGATACGCAGTATTTT. This gives the protein CASSVEGLASTDTQYF.

The V gene is TRBV18, the J gene TRBJ2-7, with D perhaps matching TRBD2 (6 bases). Looked up from germline, CDR1 is KGHSH and CDR2 is LQKENI. The CDR3 length is 14 residues. V lost 4 bases and J 0 bases, leaving 10 bases between the germline ends. The CDR3 spells CASSQDGSSYEQYF. The CDR3 nucleotides read TGTGCCAGCTCACAAGACGGGAGCTCCTACGAGCAGTACTTC.

This clone came up once. This chain links TRBV27 with TRBJ2-7; TRBD2 matches 9 bases. CDR3 size: 18 residues. Per the germline V gene, CDR1 is MNHEY and CDR2 is SMNVEV (reference sequence). After removal of 5 bases from V and 3 bases from J, the junction contained 17 bases not matched to a gene. In DNA, the CDR3 is TGTGCCAGCAGTGGCCCCTTCCGTTTTGGTAGCGGGAGCTACGAGCAGTACTTC. Its translation is CASSGPFRFGSGSYEQYF.

The genes are TRBV4-1 and TRBJ2-1; D is undetermined. Per the germline V gene, CDR1 is MGHRA and CDR2 is YSYEKL. The ends were cut back, 2 bases at V and 7 bases at J, with 9 bases in the middle. CDR3 length: 13 amino acids. The CDR3: CASSQMYGNEQFF. CDR3 DNA sequence: TGCGCCAGCAGCCAAATGTACGGGAATGAGCAGTTCTTC.

The rearrangement uses TRBV7-9 and TRBJ1-1, with a weak D call TRBD1 (5 bases). The V end lost 3 bases, the J end lost 2 bases, and 10 bases lay between the germline ends. The germline V gene has CDR1 SEHNR and CDR2 FQNEAQ (reference sequence). This CDR3 comprises 14 residues. In nucleotides, the CDR3 is TGTGCCAGCAGCTTGGCAGGGACTAACACTGAAGCTTTCTTT. Its protein product is CASSLAGTNTEAFF.

The J gene is TRBJ2-7, the V gene TRBV6-5, with 14 positions matching TRBD2. V lost 11 bases to trimming and J lost 5 bases; unmatched junction nucleotides: 8. Germline-derived CDR1 and CDR2 are MNHEY and SVGAGI. This CDR3 comprises 14 residues. The DNA of the CDR3 is TGTGCCGCATGGACTAGCGGGAGGACCCACGAGCAGTACTTC. This translates into CAAWTSGRTHEQYF.

V and J are TRBV28 and TRBJ1-1; D possibly corresponds to TRBD1 (6 bases). CDR1 MDHEN and CDR2 SYDVKM come from the germline V gene. The CDR3 totals 14 residues. Deletions cut 5 bases from V and 6 bases from J, with 16 bases between. The CDR3 bases are TGTGCCAGCAGTGCCCCGGACAGATTCGCTGAAGCTTTCTTT. Residues: CASSAPDRFAEAFF.

The J gene is TRBJ2-7, the V gene TRBV9, with 7 bases matching TRBD2. There are 16 residues in the CDR3. The germline gives CDR1 SGDLS, CDR2 YYNGEE. The trim removed 1 base at V and 3 bases at J, leaving 10 bases unmatched. DNA of the CDR3: TGTGCCAGCAGCGTACAGATGGGAGGGGATATCTACGAGCAGTACTTC. Translation gives CASSVQMGGDIYEQYF.

This chain uses TRBV15 with TRBJ2-4, with D perhaps matching TRBD1 (5 bases). The V end lost 2 bases, the J end lost 3 bases, and 17 bases lay between the germline ends. The CDR3 is 17 amino acids. CDR1 is LNHNV and CDR2 is YYDKDF in the germline V gene (reference sequence). The CDR3 DNA sequence: TGTGCCACCAGCAGATTGGGGCCGCGCGGACGCAAAAACATTCAGTACTTC. Encoded protein: CATSRLGPRGRKNIQYF.

The rearrangement uses TRBV19 and TRBJ2-3, with TRBD2 matching 9 bases. The CDR3 runs to 17 residues. Germline V gene data show CDR1 as LNHDA and CDR2 as SQIVND (reference sequence). Unmatched junction bases numbered 8, after V lost 4 bases and J lost 0 bases. In nucleotides, the CDR3 is TGTGCCAGTAGTACAGGCATAGCGGGAGCTAGCACAGATACGCAGTATTTT. Its translation is CASSTGIAGASTDTQYF.

The chain links TRBV5-1 to TRBJ1-2, with 8 bases that match TRBD1. The CDR3 runs 14 residues. CDR1 and CDR2 (germline): SGHRS, YFSETQ. J lost 4 bases, V lost 2 bases, and 4 bases had no gene match. CDR3 region: CASSFDTGGYGYTF. The CDR3 DNA reads TGCGCCAGCAGCTTTGACACAGGGGGCTATGGCTACACCTTC.

The chain has TRBV5-6 and TRBJ1-2; D perhaps matches TRBD1 (6 bases). V was clipped by 2 bases and J by 8 bases, with 16 bases between them. The CDR3 contains 14 residues. The germline V gene has CDR1 SGHDT and CDR2 YYEEEE. The CDR3 bases are TGTGCCAGCAGCTTACGGGGGGGGGCGATCGGCTACACCTTC. This translates into CASSLRGGAIGYTF.

The chain links TRBV4-3 to TRBJ1-5, with 7 bases matching TRBD1. CDR3 size: 16 residues. CDR1 and CDR2 from the germline V gene are LGHNA and YSLEER. V shed 2 bases, J shed 6 bases, and the junction held 10 bases outside the gene matches. The CDR3, as DNA: TGCGCCAGCAGCCAACGATGGGACAGCGGTACTCAGCCCCAGCATTTT. Translated: CASSQRWDSGTQPQHF.

The CDR3 DNA reads as TGCGCCAGCAGTCCCCAGGGTAACACTGAAGCTTTCTTT. Protein product: CASSPQGNTEAFF. The chain links TRBV5-1 to TRBJ1-1; perhaps TRBD1 as D (5 bases). The germline V and J ends were trimmed by 5 bases and 2 bases, with 10 bases remaining between them. The V gene's germline CDR1 is SGHRS and CDR2 YFSETQ. The CDR3 totals 13 residues.

V and J are TRBV7-2 and TRBJ2-2, with TRBD2 as a possible D gene (6 bases). Trimming cost V 1 base and J 6 bases, with 9 bases left between them. The CDR3 runs 14 residues. The germline V gene encodes CDR1 SGHTA and CDR2 FQGNSA. The CDR3 here is CASSLVLAPGELFF. The CDR3 DNA follows: TGTGCCAGCAGCTTAGTACTAGCCCCCGGGGAGCTGTTTTTT.

The chain links TRBV5-4 to TRBJ1-2, with 7 bases lining up with TRBD1. Per germline, CDR1 SGHNT and CDR2 YYREEE (reference sequence). V shed 2 bases and J 5 bases; nucleotides not matched to a gene: 9. This CDR3 has 15 amino acids. The CDR3 is CASSLGTDRLYGYTF. The CDR3 DNA follows: TGTGCCAGCAGCTTAGGGACAGACCGCTTATATGGCTACACCTTC.